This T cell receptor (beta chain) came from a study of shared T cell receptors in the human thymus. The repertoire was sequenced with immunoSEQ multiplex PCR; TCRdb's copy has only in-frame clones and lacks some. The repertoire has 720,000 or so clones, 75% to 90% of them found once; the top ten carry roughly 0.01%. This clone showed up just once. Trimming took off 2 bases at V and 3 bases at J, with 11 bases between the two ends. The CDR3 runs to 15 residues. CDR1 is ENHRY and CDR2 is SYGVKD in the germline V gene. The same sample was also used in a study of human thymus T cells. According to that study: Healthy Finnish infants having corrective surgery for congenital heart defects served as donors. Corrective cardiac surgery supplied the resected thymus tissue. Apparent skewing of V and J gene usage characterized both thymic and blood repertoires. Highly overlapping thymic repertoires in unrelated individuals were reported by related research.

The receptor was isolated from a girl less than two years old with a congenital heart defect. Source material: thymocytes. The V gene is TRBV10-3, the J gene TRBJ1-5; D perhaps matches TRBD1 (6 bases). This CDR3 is CAISERDIDNQPQHF. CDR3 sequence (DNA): TGTGCCATCAGTGAGAGGGACATTGACAATCAGCCCCAGCATTTT.